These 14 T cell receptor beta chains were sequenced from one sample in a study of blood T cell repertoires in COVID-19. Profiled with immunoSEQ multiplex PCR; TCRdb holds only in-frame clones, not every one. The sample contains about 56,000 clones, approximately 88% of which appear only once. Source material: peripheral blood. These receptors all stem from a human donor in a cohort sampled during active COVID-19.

DNA for the CDR3: TGTGCCAGTAGTATCATGGGGGGTGACTATGGCTACACCTTC. Translated: CASSIMGGDYGYTF. The chain links TRBV19 to TRBJ1-2; tentative D call: TRBD1 (5 bases). Trimming cost V 3 bases and J 3 bases, with 11 bases left between them. Germline CDR1 LNHDA, CDR2 SQIVND (reference sequence). There are 14 residues in the CDR3.

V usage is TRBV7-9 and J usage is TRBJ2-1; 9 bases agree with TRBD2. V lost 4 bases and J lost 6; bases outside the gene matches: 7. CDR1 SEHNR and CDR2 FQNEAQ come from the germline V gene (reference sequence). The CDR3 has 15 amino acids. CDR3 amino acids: CASSSHLAGFNEQFF. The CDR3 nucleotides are TGTGCCAGCAGCTCCCATCTAGCGGGATTCAATGAGCAGTTCTTC.

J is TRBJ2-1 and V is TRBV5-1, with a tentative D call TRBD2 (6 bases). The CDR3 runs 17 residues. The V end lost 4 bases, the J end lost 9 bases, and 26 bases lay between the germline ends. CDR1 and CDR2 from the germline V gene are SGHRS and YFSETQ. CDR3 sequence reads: CASSPAVTRVLRGEQFF. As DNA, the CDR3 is TGCGCCAGCAGCCCCGCCGTGACTAGAGTTTTGCGCGGTGAGCAGTTCTTC.

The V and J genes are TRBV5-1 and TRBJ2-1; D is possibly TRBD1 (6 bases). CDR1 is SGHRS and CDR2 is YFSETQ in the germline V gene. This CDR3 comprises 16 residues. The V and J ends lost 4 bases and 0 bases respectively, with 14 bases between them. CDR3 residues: CASSLTGKASYNEQFF. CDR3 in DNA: TGCGCCAGCAGCCTAACAGGGAAAGCCTCCTACAATGAGCAGTTCTTC. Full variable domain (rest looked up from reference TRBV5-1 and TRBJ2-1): KAGVTQTPRYLIKTRGQQVTLSCSPISGHRSVSWYQQTPGQGLQFLFEYFSETQRNKGNFPGRFSGRQFSNSRSEMNVSTLELGDSALYLCASSLTGKASYNEQFFGPGTRLTVL.

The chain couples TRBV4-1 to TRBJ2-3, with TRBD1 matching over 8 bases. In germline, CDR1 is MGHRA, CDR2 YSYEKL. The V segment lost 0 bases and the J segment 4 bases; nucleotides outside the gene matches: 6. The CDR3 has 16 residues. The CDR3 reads CASSQDQGASADTQYF. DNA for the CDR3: TGCGCCAGCAGCCAAGATCAGGGGGCATCGGCAGATACGCAGTATTTT.

The CDR3 DNA sequence: TGTGCCAGCAGTTACTCGACAGGGTCTATGACCACTGAAGCTTTCTTT. Its protein is CASSYSTGSMTTEAFF. The rearrangement uses TRBV6-2 or TRBV6-3 and TRBJ1-1, with TRBD1 matching 7 bases. Germline V lookup: CDR1 MNHEY, CDR2 SVGEGT. V was pared by 0 bases and J by 4 bases, with 8 bases of the junction left unmatched. The CDR3 has 16 residues.

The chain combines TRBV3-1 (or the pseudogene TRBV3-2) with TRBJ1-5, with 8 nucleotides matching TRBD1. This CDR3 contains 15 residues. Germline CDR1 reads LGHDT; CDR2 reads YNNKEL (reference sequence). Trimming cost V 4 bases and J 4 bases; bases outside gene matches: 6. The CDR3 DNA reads TGTGCCAGCAGCCGAGCGGGACAGGAAAATCAGCCCCAGCATTTT. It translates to CASSRAGQENQPQHF.

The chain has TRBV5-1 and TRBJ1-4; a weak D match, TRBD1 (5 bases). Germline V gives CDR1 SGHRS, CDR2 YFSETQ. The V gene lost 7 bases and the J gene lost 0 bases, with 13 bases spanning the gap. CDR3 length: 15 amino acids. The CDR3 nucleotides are TGCGCCAGCGCGGAGGGACCAGCAACTAATGAAAAACTGTTTTTT. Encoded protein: CASAEGPATNEKLFF. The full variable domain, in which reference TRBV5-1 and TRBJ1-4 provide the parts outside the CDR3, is KAGVTQTPRYLIKTRGQQVTLSCSPISGHRSVSWYQQTPGQGLQFLFEYFSETQRNKGNFPGRFSGRQFSNSRSEMNVSTLELGDSALYLCASAEGPATNEKLFFGSGTQLSVL.

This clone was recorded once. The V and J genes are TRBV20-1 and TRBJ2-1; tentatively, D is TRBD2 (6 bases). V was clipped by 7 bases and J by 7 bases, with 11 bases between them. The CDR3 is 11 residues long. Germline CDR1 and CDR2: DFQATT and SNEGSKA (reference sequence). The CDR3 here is CSVRLVNEQFF. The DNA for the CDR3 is TGCAGTGTTCGACTAGTAAATGAGCAGTTCTTC.

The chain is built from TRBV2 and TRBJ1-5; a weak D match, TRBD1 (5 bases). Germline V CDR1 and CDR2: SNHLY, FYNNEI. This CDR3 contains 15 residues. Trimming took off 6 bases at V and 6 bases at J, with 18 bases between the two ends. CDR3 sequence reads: CASSEQGTGSQPQHF. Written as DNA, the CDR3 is TGTGCCAGCAGCGAGCAGGGTACGGGTAGTCAGCCCCAGCATTTT.

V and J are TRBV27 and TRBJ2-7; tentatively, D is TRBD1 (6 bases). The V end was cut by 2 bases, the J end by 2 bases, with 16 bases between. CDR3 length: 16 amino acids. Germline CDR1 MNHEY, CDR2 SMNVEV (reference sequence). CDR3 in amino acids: CASSLDPNRVAYEQYF. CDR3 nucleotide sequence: TGTGCCAGCAGTTTAGACCCCAACAGGGTTGCCTACGAGCAGTACTTC.

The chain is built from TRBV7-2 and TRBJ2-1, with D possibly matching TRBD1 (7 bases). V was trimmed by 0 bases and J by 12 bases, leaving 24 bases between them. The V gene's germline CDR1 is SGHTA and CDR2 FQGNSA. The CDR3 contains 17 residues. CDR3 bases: TGTGCCAGCAGCTTAGCCCGGGACAGCAATATCCTGGGGGGGCAGTTCTTC. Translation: CASSLARDSNILGGQFF.

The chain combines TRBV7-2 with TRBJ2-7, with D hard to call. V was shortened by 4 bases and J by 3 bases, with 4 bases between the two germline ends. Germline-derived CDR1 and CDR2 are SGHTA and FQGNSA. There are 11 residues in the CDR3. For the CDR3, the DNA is TGTGCCAGCAGCTCCTACTACGAGCAGTACTTC. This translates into CASSSYYEQYF.

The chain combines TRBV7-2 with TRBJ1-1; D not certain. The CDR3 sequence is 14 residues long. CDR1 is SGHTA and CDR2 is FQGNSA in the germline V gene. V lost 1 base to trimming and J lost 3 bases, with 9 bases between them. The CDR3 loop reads CASSLVSLDTEAFF. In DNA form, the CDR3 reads TGTGCCAGCAGCTTAGTTAGCTTAGACACTGAAGCTTTCTTT. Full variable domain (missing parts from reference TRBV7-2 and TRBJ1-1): GAGVSQSPSNKVTEKGKDVELRCDPISGHTALYWYRQSLGQGLEFLIYFQGNSAPDKSGLPSDRFSAERTGGSVSTLTIQRTQQEDSAVYLCASSLVSLDTEAFFGQGTRLTVV.